This T cell receptor beta chain was found in a study of tumor-infiltrating lymphocytes in primary liver carcinoma. Study-level results: Appearing in all five tumor regions was true of only about 7.5-24% of top clones.

Production of TCR beta cDNA used approximately 0.45 ug total RNA together with a constant-region primer. Three rounds of nested multiplex PCR with slightly modified ARM-PCR produced TCR beta libraries. The two initial PCR rounds, around 11 cycles each, used TRBV1-TRBV30 forward and C-beta reverse primers. TCRdb reanalysed the multiplex PCR reads using MiXCR and keeps one entry per CDR3 protein. The data contain 95,000 to 150,000 distinct CDR3 sequences, 50% to 70% of them seen just once; the ten biggest clones take up roughly 8.8%. Co-extracting RNA and DNA was done with 20-30 mg of unsorted bulk tissue as input. No treatment had been given to the patients, who were chronically infected with HBV. The CDR3 is made up of 17 amino acids. Germline assignment: CDR1 MDHEN and CDR2 SYDVKM. Concerning this clonotype itself: Its antigen remains unknown. One end of the junction varies from germline; a read error may be responsible.

The chain links TRBV28 to TRBJ2-6; TRBD2 might be the D (5 bases). Sequenced material: liver tumor tissue from sampling region 1. Subset: tumor region T1, superior pole. The origin of this receptor is a woman aged 55-70 years with primary liver carcinoma and hepatitis B virus infection. CDR3 sequence (DNA): TGTGCCAGCGGTCCCGGTACAGCCGGGAATCGGGCCAACGTCCTGATTTTC. It specifies CASGPGTAGNRANVLIF.